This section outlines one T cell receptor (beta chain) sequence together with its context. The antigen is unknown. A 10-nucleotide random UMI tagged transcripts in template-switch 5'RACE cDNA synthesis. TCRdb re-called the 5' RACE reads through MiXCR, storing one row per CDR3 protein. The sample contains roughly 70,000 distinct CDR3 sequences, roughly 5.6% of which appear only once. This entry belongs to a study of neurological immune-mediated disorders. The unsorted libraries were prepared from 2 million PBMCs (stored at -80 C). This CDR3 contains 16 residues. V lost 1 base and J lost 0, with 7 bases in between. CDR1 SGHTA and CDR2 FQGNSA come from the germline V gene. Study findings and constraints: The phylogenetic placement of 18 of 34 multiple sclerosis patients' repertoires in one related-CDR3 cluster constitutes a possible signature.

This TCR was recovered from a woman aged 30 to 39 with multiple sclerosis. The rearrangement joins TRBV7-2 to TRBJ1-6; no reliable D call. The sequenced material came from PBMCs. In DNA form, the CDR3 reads TGTGCCAGCAGCTTAGTCGGGAGCTCCTATAATTCACCCCTCCACTTT. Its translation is CASSLVGSSYNSPLHF. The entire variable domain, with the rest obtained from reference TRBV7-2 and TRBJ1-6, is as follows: GAGVSQSPSNKVTEKGKDVELRCDPISGHTALYWYRQSLGQGLEFLIYFQGNSAPDKSGLPSDRFSAERTGGSVSTLTIQRTQQEDSAVYLCASSLVGSSYNSPLHFGNGTRLTVT.